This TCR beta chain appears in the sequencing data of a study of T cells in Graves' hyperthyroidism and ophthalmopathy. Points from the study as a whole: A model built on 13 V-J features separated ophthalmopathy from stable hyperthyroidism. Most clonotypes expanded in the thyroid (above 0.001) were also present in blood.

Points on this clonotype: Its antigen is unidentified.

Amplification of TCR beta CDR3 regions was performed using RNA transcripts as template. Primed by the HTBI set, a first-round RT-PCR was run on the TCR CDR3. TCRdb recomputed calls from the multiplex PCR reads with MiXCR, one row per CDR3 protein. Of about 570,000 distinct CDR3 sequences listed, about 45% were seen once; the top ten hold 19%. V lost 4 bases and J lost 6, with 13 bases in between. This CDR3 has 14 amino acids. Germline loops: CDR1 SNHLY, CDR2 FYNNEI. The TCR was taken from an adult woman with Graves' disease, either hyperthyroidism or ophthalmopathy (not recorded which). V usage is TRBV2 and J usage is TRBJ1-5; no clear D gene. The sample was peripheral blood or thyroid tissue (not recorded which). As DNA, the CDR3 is TGTGCCAGCAGTGTTGGGCAGGTTAGTCAGCCCCAGCATTTT. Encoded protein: CASSVGQVSQPQHF.